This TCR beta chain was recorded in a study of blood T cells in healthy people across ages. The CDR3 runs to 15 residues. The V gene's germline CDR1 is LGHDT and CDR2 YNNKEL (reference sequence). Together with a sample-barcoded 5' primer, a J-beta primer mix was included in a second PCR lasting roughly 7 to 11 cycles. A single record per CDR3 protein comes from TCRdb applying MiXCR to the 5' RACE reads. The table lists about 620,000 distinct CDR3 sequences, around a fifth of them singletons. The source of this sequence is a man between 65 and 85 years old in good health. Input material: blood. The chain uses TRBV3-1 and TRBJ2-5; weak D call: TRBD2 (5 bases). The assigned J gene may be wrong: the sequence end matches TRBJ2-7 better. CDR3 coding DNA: TGTGCCAGCCCCCCGGTCGGGAAGTGCTCCTACGAGCAGTACTTC. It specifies CASPPVGKCSYEQYF.